This T cell receptor beta chain appears in the sequencing data of a study of cytomegalovirus exposure and HLA in healthy donors. The study, taken as a whole, reports: Presence/absence analyses treated sequencing depth as roughly uniform across donors. A later analysis linked a missense DCLRE1C variant to TCR beta V- and J-gene trimming.

PCR amplification relied on 60 Vbeta primers (plus 13 Jbeta primers). The table came from immunoSEQ multiplex PCR; TCRdb's copy has only in-frame clones and leaves some out. The data show some 150,000 clones, 87% seen once. The CDR3 totals 14 residues. V shed 4 bases and J shed 2 bases, with 8 bases lying between them. The germline gives CDR1 KGHSH, CDR2 LQKENI. Comments on this clone: The antigen remains undetermined.

Specimen: PBMCs. The clonotype was recovered from a woman under 40 in good health and CMV-seronegative. The chain carries TRBV18 and TRBJ2-2; D is possibly TRBD1 (5 bases). The CDR3 coding sequence is TGTGCCAGCTCACGACAGACAAACACCGGGGAGCTGTTTTTT. Translated, it gives CASSRQTNTGELFF.